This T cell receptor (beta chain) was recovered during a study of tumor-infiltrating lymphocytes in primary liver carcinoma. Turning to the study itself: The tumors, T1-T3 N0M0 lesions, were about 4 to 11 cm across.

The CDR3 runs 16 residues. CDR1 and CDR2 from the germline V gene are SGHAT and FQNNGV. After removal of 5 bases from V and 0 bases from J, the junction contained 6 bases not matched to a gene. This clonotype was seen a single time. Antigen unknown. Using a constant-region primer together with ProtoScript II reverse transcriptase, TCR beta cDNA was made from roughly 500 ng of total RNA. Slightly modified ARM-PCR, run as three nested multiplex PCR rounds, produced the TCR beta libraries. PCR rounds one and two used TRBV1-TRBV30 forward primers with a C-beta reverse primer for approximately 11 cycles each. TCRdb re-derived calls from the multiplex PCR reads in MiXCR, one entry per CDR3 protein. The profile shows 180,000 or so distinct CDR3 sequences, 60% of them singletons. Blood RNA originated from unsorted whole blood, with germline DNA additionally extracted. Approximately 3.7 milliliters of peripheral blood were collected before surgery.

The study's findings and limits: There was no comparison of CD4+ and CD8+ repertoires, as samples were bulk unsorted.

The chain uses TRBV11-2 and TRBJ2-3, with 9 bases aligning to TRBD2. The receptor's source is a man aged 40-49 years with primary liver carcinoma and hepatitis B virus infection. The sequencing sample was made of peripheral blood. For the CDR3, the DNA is TGTGCCAGCAGCCCCCTGACTAGCGGTAGCACAGATACGCAGTATTTT. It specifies CASSPLTSGSTDTQYF. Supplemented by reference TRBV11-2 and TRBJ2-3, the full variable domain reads EAGVAQSPRYKIIEKRQSVAFWCNPISGHATLYWYQQILGQGPKLLIQFQNNGVVDDSQLPKDRFSAERLKGVDSTLKIQPAKLEDSAVYLCASSPLTSGSTDTQYFGPGTRLTVL.